Given below is one T cell receptor beta chain in context. Participants were aged roughly 18 to 89 years from around 26 US areas. Participant-given clinical history determined each cohort assignment. The data originate from a study of blood T cell repertoires in COVID-19. At the level of the study: The cDNA or gDNA used as material had been derived from T cells, B-cell-depleted T cells, or PBMCs.

In the authors' methods: Nucleated cell counts were estimated from reference gene primer amplification. The data were produced by immunoSEQ multiplex PCR, yet TCRdb's version contains in-frame clones alone and is incomplete. That table gives V, J and clone size, and the DNA gave D and trimming. The sample lists over 350,000 clones; 70% to 90% were seen once. This TCR was sampled from a woman under 30 with acute COVID-19. Sequencing was carried out using PBMCs or T cells enriched from blood (not recorded which).

The CDR3 DNA reads as TGTGCCAGCAGTGGGTACTCTGAAGCTTTCTTT. This encodes CASSGYSEAFF. The chain combines TRBV2 with TRBJ1-1; no clear D gene. Trimming left V 4 bases short and J 6 bases short, with 6 bases between. There are 11 residues in the CDR3. Germline CDR1 reads SNHLY; CDR2 reads FYNNEI.